This T cell receptor beta chain was found in a study of T-cell reconstitution after alpha-beta-depleted transplantation in children. Regarding the study as a whole: Surviving recipient T cells and intrathymic progenitors accounted for some patients' high TCRbeta diversity at day 60. The origin of alpha-beta T cells about two months after transplant was reportedly several hundred expanded graft clones. T-cell numbers and diversity one year post-transplant derived largely from freshly generated T cells.

In its sample, this clonotype was seen many times. Its antigen is unidentified. Germline assignment: CDR1 SGHTA and CDR2 FQGNSA. CDR3 length: 14 amino acids. Trimming at V came to 1 base and at J to 7 bases, leaving 2 bases not matched to a gene. TCRbeta library preparation incorporated unique molecular identifiers. Each CDR3 protein is one row after TCRdb ran MiXCR on the PCR reads. Of about 78,000 distinct CDR3 sequences in the sample, around an eighth are singletons; the top ten hold 25% to 30%. The chain links TRBV7-2 to TRBJ2-1; 9 nucleotides align to TRBD2. The receptor was derived from a male patient aged 2 to 9 who had a stem cell transplant for acute lymphoblastic leukemia, so the T cells may come from the graft donor. The material sequenced was PBMCs, mostly from graft donor cells, taken 180 days after TCRalphabeta/CD19-depleted stem cell transplant. The CDR3: CASSLGAGGNEQFF. The CDR3 DNA is TGTGCCAGCAGCTTAGGCGCGGGGGGGAATGAGCAGTTCTTC.